This T cell receptor beta chain stems from a study of T-cell memory formation after mild COVID-19. As for the study in general: Largely, TCR clusters stayed within a single donor. Study-wide results and caveats: Later expanders leaned toward CD4+, whereas clones contracting from day 15 to 85 were balanced CD4/CD8. Detection of some responders pre-infection suggested pre-existing cross-reactive memory T cells participated. Contracting CD4+ clones sat mainly in CM and EM; CD8+ in EMRA.

This clonotype was detected only a few times. Its antigen is undetermined. One entry per CDR3 protein results from TCRdb running MiXCR on the 5' RACE reads. This table holds fewer than 350,000 distinct CDR3 sequences, approximately 19% found once. The CDR3 runs to 14 residues. J was trimmed by 2 bases and V by 8 bases; bases with no gene match: 8. Germline CDR1 and CDR2: KGHSH and LQKENI. The J gene is TRBJ2-7, the V gene TRBV18, with 8 bases lining up with TRBD1. The TCR was taken from a young man who had mild COVID-19 (a few samples of this study predate the infection). Cell type and time point are not known. The sequenced material came from PBMCs or a T cell subset sorted from them (not recorded which). CDR3 sequence reads: CASASGTGPYEQYF. CDR3 nucleotide sequence: TGTGCCAGCGCGTCCGGGACAGGACCCTACGAGCAGTACTTC.